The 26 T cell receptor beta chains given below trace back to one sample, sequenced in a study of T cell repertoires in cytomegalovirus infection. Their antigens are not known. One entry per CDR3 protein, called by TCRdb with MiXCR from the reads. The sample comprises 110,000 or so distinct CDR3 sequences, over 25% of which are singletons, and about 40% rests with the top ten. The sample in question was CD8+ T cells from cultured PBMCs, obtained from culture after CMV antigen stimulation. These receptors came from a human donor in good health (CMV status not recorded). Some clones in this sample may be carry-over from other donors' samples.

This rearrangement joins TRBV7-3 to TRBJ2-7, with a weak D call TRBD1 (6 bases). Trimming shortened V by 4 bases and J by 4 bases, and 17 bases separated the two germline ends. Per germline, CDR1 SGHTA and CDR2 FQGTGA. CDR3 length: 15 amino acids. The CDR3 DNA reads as TGTGCCAGCAGCTCATCACCAGGGGTAGGGTACGAGCAGTACTTC. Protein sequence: CASSSSPGVGYEQYF.

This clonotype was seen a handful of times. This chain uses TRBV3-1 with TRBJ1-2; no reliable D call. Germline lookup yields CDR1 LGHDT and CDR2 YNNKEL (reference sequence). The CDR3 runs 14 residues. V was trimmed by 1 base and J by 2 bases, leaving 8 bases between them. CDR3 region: CASSQGVGNYGYTF. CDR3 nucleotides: TGTGCCAGCAGCCAAGGAGTAGGGAACTATGGCTACACCTTC.

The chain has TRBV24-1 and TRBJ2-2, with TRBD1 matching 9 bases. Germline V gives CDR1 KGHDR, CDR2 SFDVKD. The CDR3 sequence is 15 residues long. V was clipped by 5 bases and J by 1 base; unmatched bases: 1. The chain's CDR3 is CATSGTGENTGELFF. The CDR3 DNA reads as TGTGCCACCAGTGGGACAGGGGAGAACACCGGGGAGCTGTTTTTT.

The CDR3 nucleotides are TGTGCCAGCAGCTTAGCGCCGGGGGGGCTGAAAAATGAGCAGTTCTTC. Protein product: CASSLAPGGLKNEQFF. The chain couples TRBV7-9 to TRBJ2-1, with TRBD2 identical over 8 bases. V trimming: 0 bases; J trimming: 7 bases; junction bases outside the gene matches: 8. This CDR3 is built from 16 residues. Looked up from germline, CDR1 is SEHNR and CDR2 is FQNEAQ (reference sequence).

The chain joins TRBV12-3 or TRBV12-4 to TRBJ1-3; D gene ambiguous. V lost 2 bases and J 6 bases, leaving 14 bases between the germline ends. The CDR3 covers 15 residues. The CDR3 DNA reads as TGTGCCAGCAGTTTAACGGGCCGAGGTGAAAACACCATATATTTT. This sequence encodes CASSLTGRGENTIYF.

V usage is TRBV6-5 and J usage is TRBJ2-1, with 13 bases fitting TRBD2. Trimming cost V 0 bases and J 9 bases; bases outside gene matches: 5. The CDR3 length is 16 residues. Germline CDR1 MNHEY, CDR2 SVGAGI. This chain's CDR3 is CASSYSLLAGGLEQFF. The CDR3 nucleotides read TGTGCCAGCAGTTACTCGTTACTAGCGGGGGGGCTTGAGCAGTTCTTC.

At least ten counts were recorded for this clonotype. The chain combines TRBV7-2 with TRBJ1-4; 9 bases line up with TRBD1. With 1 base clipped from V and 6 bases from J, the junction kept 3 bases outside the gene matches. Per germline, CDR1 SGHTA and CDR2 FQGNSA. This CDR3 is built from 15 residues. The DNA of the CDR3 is TGTGCCAGCAGCTTAGTACAGGGGGCAGATGAAAAACTGTTTTTT. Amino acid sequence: CASSLVQGADEKLFF.

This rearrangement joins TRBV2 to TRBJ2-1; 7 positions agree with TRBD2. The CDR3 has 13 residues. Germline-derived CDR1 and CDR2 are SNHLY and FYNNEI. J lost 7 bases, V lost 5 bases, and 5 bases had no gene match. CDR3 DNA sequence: TGTGCCAGCAGTAACTTGGGAGGGAATGAGCAGTTCTTC. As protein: CASSNLGGNEQFF.

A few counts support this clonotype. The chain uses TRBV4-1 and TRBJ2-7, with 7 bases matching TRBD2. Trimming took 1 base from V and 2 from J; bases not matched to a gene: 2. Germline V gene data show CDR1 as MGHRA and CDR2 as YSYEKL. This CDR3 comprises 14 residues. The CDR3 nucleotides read TGCGCCAGCAGCCAAGGGGAGGGAGCCTACGAGCAGTACTTC. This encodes CASSQGEGAYEQYF.

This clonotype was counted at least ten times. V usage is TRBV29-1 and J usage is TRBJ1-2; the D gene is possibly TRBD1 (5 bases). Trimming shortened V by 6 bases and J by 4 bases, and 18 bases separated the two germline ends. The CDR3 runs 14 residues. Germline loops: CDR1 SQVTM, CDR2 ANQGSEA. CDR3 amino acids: CSVPPAGYGYGYTF. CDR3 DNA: TGCAGCGTGCCCCCAGCAGGGTACGGCTATGGCTACACCTTC.

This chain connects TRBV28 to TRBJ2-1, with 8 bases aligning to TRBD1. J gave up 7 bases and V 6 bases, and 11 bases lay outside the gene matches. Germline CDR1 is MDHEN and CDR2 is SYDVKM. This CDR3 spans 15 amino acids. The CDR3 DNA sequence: TGTGCCAGCAGCCTCCGGGCAGGGGGCCCTAATGAGCAGTTCTTC. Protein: CASSLRAGGPNEQFF.

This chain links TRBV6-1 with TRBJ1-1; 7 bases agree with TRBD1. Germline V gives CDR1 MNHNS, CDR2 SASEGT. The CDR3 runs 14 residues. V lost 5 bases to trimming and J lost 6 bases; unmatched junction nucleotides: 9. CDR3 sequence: CASSYWDTGAEAFF. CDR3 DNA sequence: TGTGCCAGCAGTTATTGGGACACAGGGGCTGAAGCTTTCTTT.

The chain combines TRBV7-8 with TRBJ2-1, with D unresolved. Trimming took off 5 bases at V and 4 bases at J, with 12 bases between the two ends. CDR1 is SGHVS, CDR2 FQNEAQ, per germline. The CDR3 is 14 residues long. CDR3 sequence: CASSHMDGYNEQFF. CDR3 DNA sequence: TGTGCCAGCAGCCACATGGACGGTTACAATGAGCAGTTCTTC.

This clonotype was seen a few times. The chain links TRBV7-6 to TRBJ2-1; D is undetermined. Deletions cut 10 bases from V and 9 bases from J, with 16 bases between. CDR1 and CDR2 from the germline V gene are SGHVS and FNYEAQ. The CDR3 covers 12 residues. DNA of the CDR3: TGTGCCACCACCGAGGCCTCTGGTGAGCAGTTCTTC. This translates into CATTEASGEQFF.

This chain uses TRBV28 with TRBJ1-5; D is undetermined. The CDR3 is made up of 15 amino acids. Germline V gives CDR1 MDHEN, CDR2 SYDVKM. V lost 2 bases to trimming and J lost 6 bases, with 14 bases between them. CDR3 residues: CASSLLLIGPQPQHF. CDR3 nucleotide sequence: TGTGCCAGCAGTTTACTACTTATAGGGCCTCAGCCCCAGCATTTT.

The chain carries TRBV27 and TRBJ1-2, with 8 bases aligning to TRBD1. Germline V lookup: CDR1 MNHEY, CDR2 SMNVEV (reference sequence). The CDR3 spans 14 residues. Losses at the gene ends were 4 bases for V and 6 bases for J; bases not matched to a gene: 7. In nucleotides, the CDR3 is TGTGCCAGCAGTTCCCGTCAGGGGGCTCATGGCTACACCTTC. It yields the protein CASSSRQGAHGYTF.

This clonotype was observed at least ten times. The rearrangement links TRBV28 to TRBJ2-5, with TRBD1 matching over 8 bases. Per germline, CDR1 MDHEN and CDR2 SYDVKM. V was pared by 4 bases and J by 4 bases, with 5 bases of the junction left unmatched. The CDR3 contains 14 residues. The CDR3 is CASSSRTGRETQYF. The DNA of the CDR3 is TGTGCCAGCAGTTCAAGGACAGGGAGAGAGACCCAGTACTTC.

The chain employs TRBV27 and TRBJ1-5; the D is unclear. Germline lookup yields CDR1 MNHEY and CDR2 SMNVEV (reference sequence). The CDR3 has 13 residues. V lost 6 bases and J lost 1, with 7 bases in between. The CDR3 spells CASSDLSNQPQHF. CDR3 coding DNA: TGTGCCAGCAGCGACCTCAGCAATCAGCCCCAGCATTTT.

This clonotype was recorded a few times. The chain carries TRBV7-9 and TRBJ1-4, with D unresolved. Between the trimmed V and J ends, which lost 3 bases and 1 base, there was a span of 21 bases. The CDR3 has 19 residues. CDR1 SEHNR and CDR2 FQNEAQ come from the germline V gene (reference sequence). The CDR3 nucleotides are TGTGCCAGCAGCTTGAGGGTTTCACGGGGTCCCCGAACTAATGAAAAACTGTTTTTT. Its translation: CASSLRVSRGPRTNEKLFF.

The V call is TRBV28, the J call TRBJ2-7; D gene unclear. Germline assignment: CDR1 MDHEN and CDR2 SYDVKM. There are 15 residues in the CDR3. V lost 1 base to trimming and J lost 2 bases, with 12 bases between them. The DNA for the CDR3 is TGTGCCAGCAGTTTATTGAGAGACATGACCTACGAGCAGTACTTC. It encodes CASSLLRDMTYEQYF.

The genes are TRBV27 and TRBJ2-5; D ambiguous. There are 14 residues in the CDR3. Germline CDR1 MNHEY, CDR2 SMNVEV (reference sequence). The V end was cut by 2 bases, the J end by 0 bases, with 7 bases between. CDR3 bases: TGTGCCAGCAGTTTAGGGCAGAACCAAGAGACCCAGTACTTC. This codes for CASSLGQNQETQYF.

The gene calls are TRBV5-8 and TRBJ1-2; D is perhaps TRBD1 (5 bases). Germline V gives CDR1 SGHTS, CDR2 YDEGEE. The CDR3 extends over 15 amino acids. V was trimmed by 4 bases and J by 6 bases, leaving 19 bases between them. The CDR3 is CASSPGIGVPDGYTF. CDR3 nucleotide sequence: TGTGCCAGCAGCCCTGGGATAGGGGTTCCGGATGGCTACACCTTC.

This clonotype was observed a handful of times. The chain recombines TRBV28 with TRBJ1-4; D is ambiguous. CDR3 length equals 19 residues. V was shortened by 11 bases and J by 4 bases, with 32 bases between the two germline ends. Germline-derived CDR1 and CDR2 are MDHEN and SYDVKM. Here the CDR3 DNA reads TGTGCCTGTAGGGCGGAGGGAGTGAGGGTAGATACCCATAATGAAAAACTGTTTTTT. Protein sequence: CACRAEGVRVDTHNEKLFF.

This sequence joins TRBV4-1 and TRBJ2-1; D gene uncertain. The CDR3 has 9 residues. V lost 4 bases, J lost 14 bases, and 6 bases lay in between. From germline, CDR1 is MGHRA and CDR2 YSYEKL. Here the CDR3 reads CASSRMEFF. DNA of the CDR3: TGCGCCAGCAGCCGGATGGAGTTCTTC.

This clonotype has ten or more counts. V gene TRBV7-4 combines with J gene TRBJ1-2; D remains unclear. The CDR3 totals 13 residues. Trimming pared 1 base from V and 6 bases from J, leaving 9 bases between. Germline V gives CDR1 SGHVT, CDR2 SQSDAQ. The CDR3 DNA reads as TGTGCCAGCAGCTTAGATAGGGTGGATGGCTACACCTTC. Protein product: CASSLDRVDGYTF.

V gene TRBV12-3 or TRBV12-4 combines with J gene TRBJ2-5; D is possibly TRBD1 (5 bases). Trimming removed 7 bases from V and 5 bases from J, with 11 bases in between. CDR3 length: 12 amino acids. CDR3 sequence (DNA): TGTGCCAGCACCCAGGGCAGGGAGACCCAGTACTTC. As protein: CASTQGRETQYF.